The next 28 T cell receptor beta chains were all read from a single sample in a study of T cells in Graves' hyperthyroidism and ophthalmopathy. RNA transcripts gave rise to amplified TCR beta CDR3 regions. First-round RT-PCR with HTBI primers amplified the TCR CDR3 region. TCRdb redid the calling of the multiplex PCR reads with MiXCR, one entry per CDR3 protein. The table lists about 690,000 distinct CDR3 sequences, roughly 17% of them singletons. Material for sequencing was blood. The receptor set was obtained from a man between 45 and 60 years old with Graves' hyperthyroidism.

This clonotype was recorded once. The genes are TRBV5-1 and TRBJ2-3; no firm D call. CDR3 length: 13 residues. Per germline, CDR1 SGHRS and CDR2 YFSETQ. Trimming removed 3 bases at V and 6 bases at J, with 11 bases between. Here the CDR3 DNA reads TGCGCCAGCAGCTCGGACGGCGCGGATACGCAGTATTTT. This gives the protein CASSSDGADTQYF.

The chain is built from TRBV28 and TRBJ2-7; D may be TRBD1 (5 bases). The CDR3 contains 14 residues. Germline V gene lookup returns CDR1 MDHEN and CDR2 SYDVKM. Trimming left V 3 bases short and J 5 bases short, with 14 bases between. The chain's CDR3 is CASSLQGLVNEQYF. CDR3 nucleotide sequence: TGTGCCAGCAGTTTGCAGGGATTGGTCAACGAGCAGTACTTC.

This clonotype was seen many times. This chain connects TRBV9 to TRBJ2-5; no clear D gene. Germline CDR1 and CDR2: SGDLS and YYNGEE. This CDR3 contains 14 residues. The V gene lost 3 bases and the J gene lost 2 bases, with 11 bases spanning the gap. The CDR3 sequence: CASSATSSQETQYF. Here the CDR3 DNA reads TGTGCCAGCAGCGCCACAAGTAGTCAAGAGACCCAGTACTTC.

This clonotype was seen many times. This sequence joins TRBV6-5 and TRBJ2-7; no clear D. This CDR3 comprises 11 residues. V was cut by 2 bases and J by 3 bases, with 2 bases left in between. Germline values: CDR1 MNHEY, CDR2 SVGAGI. The CDR3 protein is CASSYRYEQYF. CDR3 sequence (DNA): TGTGCCAGCAGTTACCGCTACGAGCAGTACTTC.

The gene calls are TRBV5-1 and TRBJ1-1, with a weak D call TRBD1 (6 bases). This CDR3 comprises 14 residues. CDR1 SGHRS and CDR2 YFSETQ come from the germline V gene. V lost 6 bases to trimming and J lost 1 base, with 13 bases between them. The CDR3 here is CASTRTVWNTEAFF. CDR3 in DNA: TGCGCCAGCACCCGGACAGTCTGGAACACTGAAGCTTTCTTT.

In the case of this clonotype: At one end the junction does not follow the germline gene, possibly because of a read error. This chain joins TRBV28 and TRBJ2-3; TRBD2 matches at 8 bases. There are 14 residues in the CDR3. In germline, CDR1 is MDHEN, CDR2 SYDVKM. The CDR3: CPSSPSGSPDTQYF. The CDR3 region has the DNA TGTCCCAGCAGCCCAAGCGGGAGTCCAGATACGCAGTATTTT. The entire variable domain, with the rest obtained from reference TRBV28 and TRBJ2-3, is as follows: DVKVTQSSRYLVKRTGEKVFLECVQDMDHENMFWYRQDPGLGLRLIYFSYDVKMKEKGDIPEGYSVSREKKERFSLILESASTNQTSMYLCPSSPSGSPDTQYFGPGTRLTVL.

The sample holds many counts of this clonotype. This chain joins TRBV12-3 or TRBV12-4 and TRBJ2-1, with D maybe TRBD1 (5 bases). The germline V and J ends were trimmed by 4 bases and 9 bases, with 13 bases remaining between them. CDR3 length: 13 residues. CDR3 region: CASSSNWGGEQFF. The CDR3 DNA sequence: TGTGCCAGCAGTTCGAACTGGGGCGGTGAGCAGTTCTTC.

The chain employs TRBV6-1 and TRBJ2-7; D call uncertain. This CDR3 region has 14 residues. V lost 3 bases to trimming and J lost 0 bases, with 9 bases between them. Germline CDR1 reads MNHNS; CDR2 reads SASEGT. CDR3 nucleotides: TGTGCCAGCAGTGATAGCAGGTACTCCTACGAGCAGTACTTC. Amino acid sequence: CASSDSRYSYEQYF.

This clonotype occurred many times. The chain carries TRBV7-2 and TRBJ2-1; D tentatively fits TRBD1 or TRBD2 (7 bases each). CDR1 SGHTA and CDR2 FQGNSA come from the germline V gene. The CDR3 has 15 residues. The V end lost 5 bases, the J end lost 5 bases, and 16 bases lay between the germline ends. The chain's CDR3 is CASSGGGQSHNEQFF. DNA of the CDR3: TGTGCCAGCAGCGGCGGGGGACAGAGCCACAATGAGCAGTTCTTC.

The table lists this clonotype with a few counts. This sequence joins TRBV14 and TRBJ1-1, with D unresolved. The ends were cut back, 0 bases at V and 9 bases at J, with 14 bases in the middle. Germline-derived CDR1 and CDR2 are SGHDN and FVKESK. This CDR3 contains 14 residues. The CDR3 loop is CASSQEYFGSKAFF. In DNA, the CDR3 is TGTGCCAGCAGCCAAGAATATTTCGGCTCCAAAGCTTTCTTT.

This clonotype was picked up many times. The rearrangement joins TRBV20-1 to TRBJ1-5, with TRBD1 as a possible D gene (5 bases). V lost 5 bases and J lost 9, with 26 bases in between. Germline V CDR1 and CDR2: DFQATT, SNEGSKA (reference sequence). The CDR3 loop spans 16 amino acids. The CDR3 is CSAHAQGDSVHLPQHF. CDR3 in DNA: TGCAGTGCTCATGCACAAGGCGACAGTGTTCATCTGCCCCAGCATTTT.

This clonotype has more than one count but fewer than ten. The chain is built from TRBV3-1 and TRBJ1-2; D is undetermined. The CDR3 loop spans 14 amino acids. Trimming removed 0 bases at V and 8 bases at J, with 13 bases between. CDR1 is LGHDT, CDR2 YNNKEL, per germline (reference sequence). The CDR3 sequence is CASSQEGTPSGYTF. The CDR3 DNA is TGTGCCAGCAGCCAAGAGGGAACACCCTCAGGCTACACCTTC. The entire variable domain, with the rest obtained from reference TRBV3-1 and TRBJ1-2, is as follows: DTAVSQTPKYLVTQMGNDKSIKCEQNLGHDTMYWYKQDSKKFLKIMFSYNNKELIINETVPNRFSPKSPDKAHLNLHINSLELGDSAVYFCASSQEGTPSGYTFGSGTRLTVV.

The sample holds many counts of this clonotype. CDR3 sequence: CASSKGLTMNTEAFF. The CDR3 coding sequence is TGTGCCAGTAGTAAGGGACTGACCATGAACACTGAAGCTTTCTTT. V is TRBV19 and J is TRBJ1-1, with D maybe TRBD1 (5 bases). Per germline, CDR1 LNHDA and CDR2 SQIVND (reference sequence). The CDR3 contains 15 residues. Between the trimmed V and J ends, which lost 4 bases and 0 bases, there was a span of 12 bases.

The rearrangement uses TRBV27 and TRBJ1-2, with 7 bases identical to TRBD1. The V and J ends lost 4 bases and 8 bases, in that order; junction bases with no gene match: 10. Germline-derived CDR1 and CDR2 are MNHEY and SMNVEV (reference sequence). The CDR3 is 14 residues long. The CDR3 sequence is CASSSDRRGKGYTF. CDR3 DNA: TGTGCCAGCAGTTCGGACAGGCGGGGGAAGGGCTACACCTTC.

This clonotype occurred many times. This chain links TRBV27 with TRBJ2-1; possibly TRBD2 for D (5 bases). The CDR3 has 15 residues. Trimming removed 1 base at V and 4 bases at J, with 11 bases between. CDR1 is MNHEY and CDR2 is SMNVEV in the germline V gene (reference sequence). CDR3 sequence reads: CASSLYEGRYNEQFF. In DNA, the CDR3 is TGTGCCAGCAGTTTATACGAGGGCCGGTACAATGAGCAGTTCTTC.

This clonotype was detected ten times or more. The CDR3 protein is CASSIRGYSYEQYF. CDR3 sequence (DNA): TGTGCCAGTAGTATTCGGGGTTATTCCTACGAGCAGTACTTC. This sequence joins TRBV19 and TRBJ2-7; TRBD2 might be the D (5 bases). CDR1 and CDR2 from the germline V gene are LNHDA and SQIVND (reference sequence). V dropped 3 bases and J dropped 1 base, with 10 bases sitting between them. The CDR3 spans 14 residues.

The chain recombines TRBV19 with TRBJ1-5; D call uncertain. V lost 1 base and J lost 7, with 11 bases in between. Germline lookup yields CDR1 LNHDA and CDR2 SQIVND (reference sequence). The CDR3 contains 14 residues. CDR3 DNA sequence: TGTGCCAGTAGTATAGGGTTAGGGTTGCAGCCCCAGCATTTT. Protein: CASSIGLGLQPQHF.

The chain has TRBV6-2 or TRBV6-3 and TRBJ1-2; a possible D gene is TRBD1 (6 bases). This CDR3 comprises 14 residues. Germline V lookup: CDR1 MNHEY, CDR2 SVGEGT. Trimming removed 2 bases from V and 6 bases from J, with 13 bases in between. CDR3 nucleotide sequence: TGTGCCAGCAGTTACGGGGGGGCGCGTAATGGCTACACCTTC. Its protein is CASSYGGARNGYTF.

The rearrangement uses TRBV6-2 or TRBV6-3 and TRBJ2-5, with D hard to call. V was trimmed by 0 bases and J by 6 bases, leaving 5 bases between them. The CDR3 runs 12 residues. Per the germline V gene, CDR1 is MNHEY and CDR2 is SVGEGT. The CDR3 loop reads CASSYSIKTQYF. The CDR3 DNA reads TGTGCCAGCAGTTACTCGATAAAGACCCAGTACTTC.

This clonotype was picked up many times. The CDR3 nucleotides read TGTGCCAGCAGTAAAGATTTGTTGCCCCAGCATTTT. Translation: CASSKDLLPQHF. V usage is TRBV12-3 or TRBV12-4 and J usage is TRBJ1-5; unclear D gene. V lost 5 bases and J lost 9, with 11 bases in between. The CDR3 runs to 12 residues.

The rearrangement uses TRBV19 and TRBJ1-5; D is possibly TRBD1 (5 bases). The CDR3 covers 15 residues. The V gene's germline CDR1 is LNHDA and CDR2 SQIVND (reference sequence). The V end was cut by 5 bases, the J end by 6 bases, with 17 bases between. The CDR3 spells CASSQNGGAGQPQHF. The CDR3 bases are TGTGCCAGTAGTCAAAACGGGGGTGCGGGTCAGCCCCAGCATTTT. Full variable domain (remainder filled in from reference TRBV19 and TRBJ1-5): DGGITQSPKYLFRKEGQNVTLSCEQNLNHDAMYWYRQDPGQGLRLIYYSQIVNDFQKGDIAEGYSVSREKKESFPLTVTSAQKNPTAFYLCASSQNGGAGQPQHFGDGTRLSIL.

This clonotype was seen many times. This chain joins TRBV27 and TRBJ1-6; 7 bases align to TRBD1. The ends lost 0 bases at V and 11 bases at J; junction bases unmatched: 4. Germline CDR1 is MNHEY and CDR2 is SMNVEV (reference sequence). This CDR3 has 14 residues. CDR3 in DNA: TGTGCCAGCAGTTTATCGACAACAGGGGCACCCCTCCACTTT. This translates into CASSLSTTGAPLHF.

V gene TRBV24-1 combines with J gene TRBJ2-3; TRBD2 matches 7 bases. The J segment lost 4 bases and the V segment lost 4 bases, leaving 10 bases of the junction unmatched. The CDR3 has 16 residues. CDR1 is KGHDR and CDR2 is SFDVKD in the germline V gene. CDR3 in DNA: TGTGCCACCAGTGACACCAGGAGCGGGGCCCCAGATACGCAGTATTTT. This translates into CATSDTRSGAPDTQYF.

This clonotype was detected many times. The V gene is TRBV28, the J gene TRBJ2-1, with 11 nucleotides matching TRBD1. Per germline, CDR1 MDHEN and CDR2 SYDVKM. The CDR3 is 14 residues long. CDR3 amino acids: CASWDRGYGNEQFF. The CDR3 region has the DNA TGTGCTTCCTGGGACAGGGGGTACGGAAATGAGCAGTTCTTC.

The sample holds a few counts of this clonotype. The V gene is TRBV28, the J gene TRBJ1-1, with D possibly matching TRBD1 (6 bases). V lost 6 bases and J 2 bases, leaving 19 bases between the germline ends. CDR3 length: 16 amino acids. Germline CDR1 reads MDHEN; CDR2 reads SYDVKM. CDR3 residues: CASRLGGVAPNTEAFF. In DNA form, the CDR3 reads TGTGCCAGCAGGCTAGGGGGGGTGGCACCCAACACTGAAGCTTTCTTT. The full variable domain, its missing parts supplied by reference TRBV28 and TRBJ1-1, is DVKVTQSSRYLVKRTGEKVFLECVQDMDHENMFWYRQDPGLGLRLIYFSYDVKMKEKGDIPEGYSVSREKKERFSLILESASTNQTSMYLCASRLGGVAPNTEAFFGQGTRLTVV.

There are a few counts of this clonotype. The chain combines TRBV10-3 with TRBJ1-5, with unresolved D. In germline, CDR1 is ENHRY, CDR2 SYGVKD. This CDR3 is 15 amino acids long. The V gene lost 0 bases and the J gene lost 3 bases, with 9 bases spanning the gap. The CDR3: CAISESIGTNQPQHF. In DNA form, the CDR3 reads TGTGCCATCAGTGAGTCGATTGGCACCAATCAGCCCCAGCATTTT.

This clonotype was seen a few times. V is TRBV10-3 and J is TRBJ2-4; D is perhaps TRBD1 or TRBD2 (5 bases each). This CDR3 is built from 18 residues. Trimming removed 0 bases from V and 2 bases from J, with 17 bases in between. Germline CDR1 ENHRY, CDR2 SYGVKD. CDR3 DNA sequence: TGTGCCATCAGTGAGTCGGGCGGGCTGGTGGGGCCCAAAAACATTCAGTACTTC. Its protein product is CAISESGGLVGPKNIQYF.

This clonotype was seen many times. The chain has TRBV28 and TRBJ1-5; no firm D call. The CDR3 covers 14 residues. V gave up 4 bases and J gave up 0 bases, with 7 bases separating them. The V gene's germline CDR1 is MDHEN and CDR2 SYDVKM. CDR3 residues: CASSSPRSNQPQHF. The CDR3 DNA is TGTGCCAGCAGTTCCCCCCGTAGCAATCAGCCCCAGCATTTT.